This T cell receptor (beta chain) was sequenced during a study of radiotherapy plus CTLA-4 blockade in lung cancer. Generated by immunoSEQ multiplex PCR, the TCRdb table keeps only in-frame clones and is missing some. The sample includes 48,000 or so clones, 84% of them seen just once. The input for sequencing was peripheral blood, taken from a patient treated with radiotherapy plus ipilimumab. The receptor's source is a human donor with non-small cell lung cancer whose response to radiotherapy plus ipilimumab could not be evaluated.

CDR3 coding DNA: TGTGCCAGCAGTACAAACCTGGCCAACGCGAACACCGGGGAGCTGTTTTTT. Translation: CASSTNLANANTGELFF. V is TRBV21-1 and J is TRBJ2-2; the table's D call of TRBD1 was not tested on the DNA. TRBV21-1 is a known pseudogene. The CDR3 totals 17 residues.